The 7 T cell receptor beta chains given below trace back to one sample, sequenced in a study of blood T cells in healthy people across ages. A sample-barcoded 5' primer and a J-beta primer mix were used in a second PCR of roughly 6 to 11 cycles. TCRdb re-called the 5' RACE reads through MiXCR, storing one row per CDR3 protein. The table includes 730,000 or so distinct CDR3 sequences, 40% to 45% detected once. The sample was blood. Receptor source: a man aged 80 or over in good health.

Concerning this clonotype itself: A much larger clone is a single base away; this may be a read error. V and J are TRBV9 and TRBJ2-4; TRBD2 is a possible D gene (6 bases). The J call could be wrong; TRBJ2-7 is a better fit for the DNA end. The CDR3 length is 16 residues. Germline V CDR1 and CDR2: SGDLS, YYNGEE. The CDR3 bases are TGTGCCGGCAGCGTAGCGGAACAGCCAAGCTCCTACGAGCAGTACTTC. It codes for CAGSVAEQPSSYEQYF.

The chain uses TRBV4-2 and TRBJ2-1; 8 nucleotides match TRBD2. V dropped 0 bases and J dropped 13; count of bases not matched to a gene: 11. Per germline, CDR1 LGHNA and CDR2 YNFKEQ. This CDR3 spans 15 amino acids. The CDR3 DNA follows: TGTGCCAGCAGCCAAGATCACGGGGGGGCCTCCAAACAGTTCTTC. It translates to CASSQDHGGASKQFF.

This clonotype was seen a handful of times. V is TRBV7-9 and J is TRBJ2-5, with 8 nucleotides matching TRBD2. With V trimmed by 3 bases and J by 2 bases, 5 bases remained unmatched. The CDR3 spans 15 residues. Germline lookup yields CDR1 SEHNR and CDR2 FQNEAQ (reference sequence). The CDR3 DNA reads as TGTGCCAGCAGCTTCGGGACTAGGTCACAAGAGACCCAGTACTTC. Encoded protein: CASSFGTRSQETQYF.

This chain joins TRBV6-2 or TRBV6-3 and TRBJ1-5; no reliable D call. The length of the CDR3 is 16 residues. V dropped 5 bases and J dropped 2 bases, with 16 bases sitting between them. Germline assignment: CDR1 MNHEY and CDR2 SVGEGT. CDR3 bases: TGTGCCAGCAGTCCTACATCGTCTTTGGGCAATCAGCCCCAGCATTTT. It yields the protein CASSPTSSLGNQPQHF.

This clonotype was recorded many times. This chain uses TRBV27 with TRBJ2-5, with D perhaps matching TRBD1 (7 bases). Germline assignment: CDR1 MNHEY and CDR2 SMNVEV (reference sequence). The CDR3 spans 16 residues. V gave up 5 bases and J gave up 5 bases, with 21 bases separating them. The CDR3 DNA is TGTGCCAGCAGTACAGGACAGGTCGGGGGAGCGGAGACCCAGTACTTC. Amino acids: CASSTGQVGGAETQYF.

V gene TRBV6-2 or TRBV6-3 combines with J gene TRBJ1-5, with 7 bases matching TRBD1. V lost 6 bases and J lost 1; bases outside the gene matches: 12. The CDR3 sequence is 17 residues long. Germline V lookup: CDR1 MNHEY, CDR2 SVGEGT. The DNA of the CDR3 is TGTGCCAGCAGCCTAACAGGGGCGCGGGTCAGCAATCAGCCCCAGCATTTT. This translates into CASSLTGARVSNQPQHF.

CDR3 sequence: CASSQDVRINYGYTF. DNA of the CDR3: TGCGCCAGCAGCCAAGATGTGCGGATCAACTATGGCTACACCTTC. The chain has TRBV4-3 and TRBJ1-2; D unresolved. The CDR3 covers 15 residues. The germline V gene encodes CDR1 LGHNA and CDR2 YSLEER. Trimming left V 0 bases short and J 2 bases short, with 10 bases between.